This passage covers 11 T cell receptor beta chains from one sample sequenced in a study of tumor-infiltrating lymphocytes in primary liver carcinoma. The authors made TCR beta cDNA from around 500 ng total RNA with a constant-region primer. Libraries covering TCR beta were generated through three nested multiplex PCR rounds (using a slightly modified ARM-PCR). PCR rounds one and two used TRBV1-TRBV30 forward primers with a C-beta reverse primer for around 9 cycles each. TCRdb called the multiplex PCR reads again in MiXCR, with one record for every CDR3 protein. The sample shows 40,000 to 60,000 distinct CDR3 sequences, just over 70% of them seen only once. Starting material for RNA and DNA co-extraction consisted of roughly 19-34 mg of unsorted bulk tissue. Sequencing was performed on liver tumor tissue from sampling region 5. Documented subset: tumor region T5, tumor centre. Receptors were obtained from a man aged 35 to 55 with primary liver carcinoma and hepatitis B virus infection.

This clonotype was recorded at least ten times. This chain connects TRBV7-8 to TRBJ2-7, with a tentative D call TRBD1 (6 bases). The CDR3 extends over 18 amino acids. Trimming pared 1 base from V and 3 bases from J, leaving 22 bases between. CDR1 is SGHVS, CDR2 FQNEAQ, per germline. The CDR3 DNA follows: TGTGCCAGCAGCTTAGTATTAGGCAGGGGCGCGGGTGGCTACGAGCAGTACTTC. This translates into CASSLVLGRGAGGYEQYF. The full variable domain, with the rest looked up from reference TRBV7-8 and TRBJ2-7, is GAGVSQSPRYKVAKRGQDVALRCDPISGHVSLFWYQQALGQGPEFLTYFQNEAQLDKSGLPSDRFFAERPEGSVSTLKIQRTQQEDSAVYLCASSLVLGRGAGGYEQYFGPGTRLTVT.

In regard to this clonotype: The CDR3 does not end in the conserved phenylalanine or tryptophan, so this is likely a read error. V usage is TRBV28 and J usage is TRBJ2-1; no clear D. There are 14 residues in the CDR3. Germline V gene data show CDR1 as MDHEN and CDR2 as SYDVKM. V was shortened by 3 bases and J by 1 base, with 7 bases between the two germline ends. CDR3 in DNA: TGTGCCAGCAGTTTGAGTCTTTCCTACAATGAGCAGTTCCCC. Its protein is CASSLSLSYNEQFP.

As concerns this clonotype: This likely comes from a read error, as the CDR3 has no conserved phenylalanine or tryptophan at its end. This sequence joins TRBV12-3 or TRBV12-4 and TRBJ2-5; D gene unclear. This CDR3 spans 16 amino acids. V was trimmed by 7 bases and J by 3 bases, leaving 21 bases between them. In DNA form, the CDR3 reads TGTGCCAGCATGGGATCGGTAGAGGCCCCCAAAGAGACCCAGTACTCC. Translation gives CASMGSVEAPKETQYS.

Comment on this clonotype: One end of the junction does not line up with germline, which may come from a read error. The chain couples TRBV6-5 to TRBJ2-1; 15 bases map to TRBD2. Germline V gene sequence: CDR1 MNHEY, CDR2 SVGAGI. There are 16 residues in the CDR3. CDR3 in amino acids: CASSCTGLAGGNEQFF. DNA for the CDR3: TGCGCCAGCAGTTGCACGGGACTAGCGGGGGGTAATGAGCAGTTCTTC.

Details on this clonotype: Relative to the germline gene, one junction end is altered; a read error may explain this. The chain is built from TRBV28 and TRBJ2-1, with D unresolved. Per germline, CDR1 MDHEN and CDR2 SYDVKM. This CDR3 contains 13 residues. The CDR3 DNA reads as TGTGTCAGCAGTTTCCGCTTATACAATGAGCAGTCCTTC. This codes for CVSSFRLYNEQSF.

Details on this clonotype: One end of the junction varies from germline; a read error may be responsible. V usage is TRBV6-6 and J usage is TRBJ2-1; D is undetermined. The CDR3 runs 12 residues. Looked up from germline, CDR1 is MNHNY and CDR2 is SVGAGI (reference sequence). In DNA, the CDR3 is TGTGCCAGCAGTCACACGGGCGATGAGCATTCCTTC. It is translated as CASSHTGDEHSF.

This chain uses TRBV7-6 with TRBJ2-5; 7 nucleotides match TRBD1. The J segment lost 5 bases and the V segment lost 8 bases, leaving 17 bases of the junction unmatched. This CDR3 contains 16 residues. The germline gives CDR1 SGHVS, CDR2 FNYEAQ. In nucleotides, the CDR3 is TGTGCCAGCGGCCCGAGGACAGGTCTATGGGGGGAGACCCAGTACTTC. This sequence encodes CASGPRTGLWGETQYF.

In the case of this clonotype: At one end the junction does not follow the germline gene, possibly because of a read error. The chain joins TRBV12-3 or TRBV12-4 to TRBJ2-5; a weak D match, TRBD2 (5 bases). The CDR3 runs 13 residues. DNA for the CDR3: TGTGCTAGCAGCCGTACTAGAAAAGAGACCCAGTACTTC. It specifies CASSRTRKETQYF.

With respect to this clonotype: This is likely a read error, given that the CDR3 carries no conserved phenylalanine or tryptophan at its end. This rearrangement joins TRBV13 to TRBJ2-7; 8 nucleotides agree with TRBD2. V lost 5 bases and J lost 9; bases outside the gene matches: 3. CDR1 and CDR2 from the germline V gene are PRHDT and FYEKMQ (reference sequence). The CDR3 length is 11 residues. For the CDR3, the DNA is TGTGCCAGCAGCCTCCGGGGGGGGCAGTACCTC. It yields the protein CASSLRGGQYL.

The table lists this clonotype with many counts. The chain joins TRBV5-4 to TRBJ1-5; unclear D gene. The ends were cut back, 0 bases at V and 0 bases at J, with 7 bases in the middle. Germline loops: CDR1 SGHNT, CDR2 YYREEE (reference sequence). This CDR3 is 15 amino acids long. For the CDR3, the DNA is TGTGCCAGCAGCTTGGACCCGTTTAGCAATCAGCCCCAGCATTTT. This translates into CASSLDPFSNQPQHF.

This chain links TRBV6-5 with TRBJ2-2, with TRBD1 as a possible D gene (7 bases). Germline CDR1 is MNHEY and CDR2 is SVGAGI. V was cut by 9 bases and J by 6 bases, with 23 bases left in between. The CDR3 is 16 amino acids. CDR3 amino acids: CASYSTKQGDSGELFF. Written as DNA, the CDR3 is TGTGCCAGTTACTCTACGAAGCAGGGGGACTCCGGGGAGCTGTTTTTT.